Listed below are T cell receptor beta chains from one sample, sequenced in a study of blood T cell repertoires in COVID-19. Generated by immunoSEQ multiplex PCR, the TCRdb table keeps only in-frame clones and is missing some. Of 120,000 to 150,000 clones listed, about nine tenths were seen once; the top ten hold about 2.3%. Material: peripheral blood. The receptors were sampled from a human donor in a cohort sampled during active COVID-19. CDR3s include the opening cysteine and the closing phenylalanine or tryptophan. The D gene is left open where the match is weak. Part of the rows lack a size; the others show once, few, many or a class for expanded clones.

D gene,clone size,J gene,V gene,CDR3 protein,CDR3 DNA
TRBD2,-,TRBJ2-7,TRBV5-1,CASSPGTTYEQYF,TGCGCCAGCAGCCCGGGGACTACCTACGAGCAGTACTTC
-,-,TRBJ2-3,TRBV6-4,CASSPGYISGRNTDTQYF,TGTGCCAGCAGTCCGGGGTATATTTCGGGCAGAAACACAGATACGCAGTATTTT
-,-,TRBJ2-1,TRBV15,CATSRDRTAFNEQFF,TGTGCCACCAGCAGAGACCGGACTGCATTCAATGAGCAGTTCTTC
-,-,TRBJ2-7,TRBV7-2,CASSDPTQAYEQYF,TGTGCCAGCAGCGATCCCACGCAGGCCTACGAGCAGTACTTC
-,-,TRBJ1-4,TRBV5-6,CASSWGGPSSINEKLFF,TGTGCCAGCAGCTGGGGAGGCCCGAGTTCAATTAATGAAAAACTGTTTTTT
-,-,TRBJ1-1,TRBV12-3/TRBV12-4,CASSLVEGGEAFF,TGTGCCAGCAGTTTAGTGGAGGGAGGTGAAGCTTTCTTT
TRBD2,-,TRBJ2-7,TRBV4-1,CASSQASSGAYEQYF,TGCGCCAGCAGCCAAGCCTCAAGCGGGGCCTACGAGCAGTACTTC
TRBD1,few,TRBJ2-3,TRBV7-9,CASSLGGTGVRTDTQYF,TGTGCCAGCAGCTTAGGAGGGACAGGGGTTCGCACAGATACGCAGTATTTT
-,-,TRBJ2-1,TRBV12-5,CASGGGYEQFF,TGTGCTAGTGGTGGGGGGTATGAGCAGTTCTTC
-,once,TRBJ1-4,TRBV7-9,CASSPRRGGGEKLFF,TGTGCCAGCAGTCCTAGGCGGGGAGGAGGCGAAAAACTGTTTTTT
-,-,TRBJ2-7,TRBV20-1,CSLGTYEQYF,TGCAGTTTGGGCACCTACGAGCAGTACTTC
-,-,TRBJ2-7,TRBV11-2,CASSLDSSPYEQYF,TGTGCCAGCAGCTTAGATTCCAGTCCTTACGAGCAGTACTTC
-,-,TRBJ1-1,TRBV14,CASSQDLSVVAFF,TGTGCCAGCAGCCAAGATCTTTCGGTGGTTGCTTTCTTT
TRBD2,-,TRBJ2-2,TRBV11-2,CASSLGGGANTGELFF,TGTGCCAGCAGCTTAGGGGGAGGGGCGAACACCGGGGAGCTGTTTTTT
TRBD1,-,TRBJ1-1,TRBV9,CASSTTGTSTEAFF,TGTGCCAGCAGCACGACAGGGACCTCCACTGAAGCTTTCTTT
TRBD1,once,TRBJ2-2,TRBV4-1,CASSPDRRRDTGELFF,TGCGCCAGCAGCCCGGACAGGCGAAGGGACACCGGGGAGCTGTTTTTT
TRBD1,-,TRBJ2-2,TRBV19,CASRRDRGTGELFF,TGTGCCAGTAGGAGGGACAGGGGGACCGGGGAGCTGTTTTTT
TRBD1,few,TRBJ1-2,TRBV25-1,CASSEWTGRGFRGYTF,TGTGCCAGCAGTGAGTGGACAGGACGCGGCTTTCGTGGCTACACCTTC
TRBD1,-,TRBJ1-1,TRBV5-1,CASSLQGANTEAFF,TGCGCCAGCAGCTTGCAGGGGGCGAACACTGAAGCTTTCTTT
-,-,TRBJ2-2,TRBV4-1,CASSQEGVGELFF,TGCGCCAGCAGCCAAGAAGGAGTCGGGGAGCTGTTTTTT
-,-,TRBJ1-2,TRBV9,CASSPRTGSYGYTF,TGTGCCAGCAGCCCCCGGACGGGAAGCTATGGCTACACCTTC
-,-,TRBJ1-3,TRBV20-1,CSASSGNTIYF,TGCAGTGCTAGTAGCGGAAACACCATATATTTT
-,-,TRBJ2-3,TRBV7-7,CASSLAPADTQYF,TGTGCTAGCAGCTTAGCCCCTGCAGATACGCAGTATTTT
TRBD1,-,TRBJ1-1,TRBV15,CATSNRGRNTEAFF,TGTGCCACCAGCAACAGGGGGAGGAACACTGAAGCTTTCTTT
-,-,TRBJ1-4,TRBV5-1,CASSLEDRRKLFF,TGCGCCAGCAGCTTGGAAGACAGACGAAAACTGTTTTTT
TRBD2,-,TRBJ2-3,TRBV10-3,CAISESSGSSADTQYF,TGTGCCATCAGTGAGTCAAGCGGGAGTAGTGCAGATACGCAGTATTTT
TRBD1,-,TRBJ2-7,TRBV2,CASRKDRGVYEQYF,TGTGCCAGCAGGAAGGACAGGGGGGTCTACGAGCAGTACTTC
-,-,TRBJ2-1,TRBV7-9,CASSEVTGLMGEQFF,TGTGCCAGCAGCGAAGTGACAGGTTTAATGGGTGAGCAGTTCTTC
TRBD2,-,TRBJ2-3,TRBV5-1,CASSSLAGGADTQYF,TGCGCCAGCAGCTCCCTAGCGGGAGGGGCAGATACGCAGTATTTT
-,once,TRBJ2-1,TRBV2,CASRGQITGYNEQFF,TGTGCCAGCAGAGGACAGATAACGGGGTACAATGAGCAGTTCTTC
-,-,TRBJ2-1,TRBV9,CASSVNVVNNEQFF,TGTGCCAGCAGCGTAAATGTTGTAAACAATGAGCAGTTCTTC
TRBD1,-,TRBJ2-5,TRBV6-5,CASRLKTGEETQYF,TGTGCCAGCAGGCTAAAGACAGGGGAAGAGACCCAGTACTTC
-,once,TRBJ2-6,TRBV19,CASSHGGSGANVLTF,TGTGCCAGTAGCCATGGGGGGTCTGGGGCCAACGTCCTGACTTTC
TRBD1,-,TRBJ1-4,TRBV28,CAIGDRGRNEELFF,TGTGCCATCGGAGACAGGGGGCGGAATGAGGAACTGTTTTTT
-,-,TRBJ1-2,TRBV5-1,CASSFRRGYGYTF,TGCGCCAGCAGCTTCCGACGGGGCTATGGCTACACCTTC
TRBD2,-,TRBJ2-3,TRBV28,CASSFQSGGAADTQYF,TGTGCCAGCAGTTTTCAGAGCGGGGGGGCGGCAGATACGCAGTATTTT
-,-,TRBJ2-5,TRBV24-1,CATSDPSGSTRETQYF,TGTGCCACCAGTGATCCATCGGGGTCCACTAGGGAGACCCAGTACTTC
TRBD2,-,TRBJ2-3,TRBV29-1,CSVEMASGPNTDTQYF,TGCAGCGTTGAAATGGCTAGCGGGCCCAACACAGATACGCAGTATTTT
TRBD1,-,TRBJ1-2,TRBV6-5,CASSYSTGGYGYTF,TGTGCCAGCAGTTACTCTACAGGGGGCTATGGCTACACCTTC
TRBD1,-,TRBJ2-7,TRBV7-2,CASSLGRQGYEQYF,TGTGCCAGCAGCTTAGGCCGACAGGGATACGAGCAGTACTTC
-,few,TRBJ2-5,TRBV5-1,CASSFTRQETQYF,TGCGCCAGCAGCTTCACTCGACAAGAGACCCAGTACTTC
-,-,TRBJ1-4,TRBV5-1,CASSREYNEKLFF,TGCGCCAGCAGCCGGGAATATAATGAAAAACTGTTTTTT
TRBD2,once,TRBJ2-2,TRBV4-3,CASSQDPHLAGGPPTGELFF,TGCGCCAGCAGCCAAGATCCGCATTTAGCGGGAGGACCGCCTACCGGGGAGCTGTTTTTT
TRBD1,-,TRBJ1-1,TRBV29-1,CSVVHRGMNTEAFF,TGCAGCGTTGTTCACAGGGGAATGAACACTGAAGCTTTCTTT
TRBD1,-,TRBJ2-4,TRBV24-1,CATSGRSGQGDIQYF,TGTGCCACCAGTGGAAGGTCCGGACAGGGAGACATTCAGTACTTC